This is a list of T cell receptor beta chains from one sample in a study of regulatory T cells in long-lasting Graves disease. TCRdb fed the multiplex PCR reads into MiXCR, producing one record per CDR3 protein. The sample has fewer than 500,000 distinct CDR3 sequences, around 16% seen once; the top ten hold 12%. The sample was also linked to a second study, of T cells in Graves' hyperthyroidism and ophthalmopathy.

The sample in question was peripheral blood mononuclear cells (PBMCs), obtained at new diagnosis, from a patient treated with antithyroid drugs. Receptors originate from a man in his forties with Graves disease. The CDR3 runs from the conserved cysteine through the conserved F or W. D genes are given only for firm matches. Only some rows state a clone size, as once, few, many or a class for expanded clones.

DNA,CDR3,size,D,J,V,length
TGCAGTGCTAGAGGCAAAAGGGGGAGGGCCCTAAACATTCAGTACTTC,CSARGKRGRALNIQYF,few,-,TRBJ2-4,TRBV20-1,16
TGTGCCAGCAGCCAATTCACCGGGGAGCTGTTTTTT,CASSQFTGELFF,many,-,TRBJ2-2,TRBV3-1,12
TGTGCCAGTAGTATAGGCGGAGCGGGAAGTTACAATGAGCAGTTCTTC,CASSIGGAGSYNEQFF,-,TRBD2,TRBJ2-1,TRBV19,16
TGTGCCAGTAGGGTACAGGGGCAAGGCACTGAAGCTTTCTTT,CASRVQGQGTEAFF,-,TRBD1,TRBJ1-1,TRBV19,14
TGTGCCAGCAGTAACAGGGGGACGAACACTGAAGCTTTCTTT,CASSNRGTNTEAFF,many,TRBD1,TRBJ1-1,TRBV6-2/TRBV6-3,14
TGTGCCAGCAGCTTGTCGGGACAGGGTTTTGAAAAACTGTTTTTT,CASSLSGQGFEKLFF,-,TRBD1,TRBJ1-4,TRBV5-6,15
TGTGCCAGCACCCCGACAGGGCCTAGTTACAATGAGCAGTTCTTC,CASTPTGPSYNEQFF,many,TRBD1,TRBJ2-1,TRBV2,15
TGTGCCAGCAGCCAACCCGAGGACAGCTATGGCTACACCTTC,CASSQPEDSYGYTF,-,-,TRBJ1-2,TRBV4-2,14
TGTGCCAGCAGTTTAAAGGCAGGGGTTTGGGGCGTGAATTCACCCCTCCACTTT,CASSLKAGVWGVNSPLHF,many,-,TRBJ1-6,TRBV28,18
TGTGCCAGCAGTTCATCATCAGGGGGGCGAGAGACCCAGTACTTC,CASSSSSGGRETQYF,many,-,TRBJ2-5,TRBV28,15
TGTGCCAGCAGCTCCCGGGGGAATGAGCAGTTCTTC,CASSSRGNEQFF,many,-,TRBJ2-1,TRBV11-2,12
TGCGCCAGCAGCCCGGGACAGGGGAATAACTATGGCTACACCTTC,CASSPGQGNNYGYTF,few,TRBD1,TRBJ1-2,TRBV5-1,15
TGTGCCAGCAGCCTTACTACCTTAGCGGGAGCGGGGTACAATGAGCAGTTCTTC,CASSLTTLAGAGYNEQFF,many,TRBD2,TRBJ2-1,TRBV11-3,18
TGTGCCAGCAGTAACTCGCTAGCGGGAGGGAACTATGAGCAGTTCTTC,CASSNSLAGGNYEQFF,many,TRBD2,TRBJ2-1,TRBV6-2/TRBV6-3,16
TGTGCCAGCAGTTTCCCGGGACTAGCGGGAGTCGGCACCGGGGAGCTGTTTTTT,CASSFPGLAGVGTGELFF,-,TRBD2,TRBJ2-2,TRBV28,18
TGTGCCAGCAGCCCCCGGACATTGACAGATACGCAGTATTTT,CASSPRTLTDTQYF,many,-,TRBJ2-3,TRBV7-9,14
TGTGCCAGCAGCCAACAAGGACAGGTTCCCGATGAGCAGTTCTTC,CASSQQGQVPDEQFF,many,TRBD1,TRBJ2-1,TRBV3-1,15
TGTGCCAGCAGTTCTCTCGACAGACTCAAAAACATTCAGTACTTC,CASSSLDRLKNIQYF,many,-,TRBJ2-4,TRBV28,15
TGTGCCAGCTCACCTAGGCAACCTAATTCTTACCACGAGCAGTACTTC,CASSPRQPNSYHEQYF,many,-,TRBJ2-7,TRBV18,16
TGCGCCAGCAGCGCAGACAGGGGGCAAATCGAGCAGTACTTC,CASSADRGQIEQYF,-,TRBD1,TRBJ2-7,TRBV5-1,14
TGTGCCAGCAGTCTACTGGGAACCGGGGAGCTGTTTTTT,CASSLLGTGELFF,few,-,TRBJ2-2,TRBV28,13
TGTGCCAGCAGCGCCCAGACTAGCGGGAGCCCTAGAGATACGCAGTATTTT,CASSAQTSGSPRDTQYF,-,TRBD2,TRBJ2-3,TRBV11-1,17
TGTGCCAGCAGACTTAAGGGGGGGAGCAATCAGCCCCAGCATTTT,CASRLKGGSNQPQHF,many,-,TRBJ1-5,TRBV12-3/TRBV12-4,15
TGTGCCAGCAGTGTGAACAGGGATAAGAGTCAGCCCCAGCATTTT,CASSVNRDKSQPQHF,-,-,TRBJ1-5,TRBV6-2/TRBV6-3,15
TGTGCCACCAGCAGAATCGCGGGGGAGACCCAGTACTTC,CATSRIAGETQYF,large,-,TRBJ2-5,TRBV15,13
TGTGCCAGCAGTTTGACGGGACTAGCCTACTACAATGAGCAGTTCTTC,CASSLTGLAYYNEQFF,-,TRBD2,TRBJ2-1,TRBV27,16
TGTGCCAGCAGCAACCGGGACAAGCTCTCCTACGAGCAGTACTTC,CASSNRDKLSYEQYF,many,-,TRBJ2-7,TRBV13,15
TGCGCCAGCAGCTTGAAAAATGAGCAGTTCTTC,CASSLKNEQFF,many,-,TRBJ2-1,TRBV5-1,11
TGTGCCAGCAGTTTTGTAGGGAGGAGTAGCACAGATACGCAGTATTTT,CASSFVGRSSTDTQYF,many,-,TRBJ2-3,TRBV27,16
TGTGCCAGCGTGACTAGCGGATACACCGGGGAGCTGTTTTTT,CASVTSGYTGELFF,many,TRBD2,TRBJ2-2,TRBV2,14
TGCAGTGCTACCACAGGATATAGCAATCAGCCCCAGCATTTT,CSATTGYSNQPQHF,few,-,TRBJ1-5,TRBV20-1,14
TGTGCCAGCAGCTTGGGGCTAGCGGGAGGTGGGTCCAGTAGCTCCTACAATGAGCAGTTCTTC,CASSLGLAGGGSSSSYNEQFF,many,TRBD2,TRBJ2-1,TRBV5-8,21
TGTGCCAGCAGTTTTTCGGGACTAGCGGGACTAGAGCAGTTCTTC,CASSFSGLAGLEQFF,many,TRBD2,TRBJ2-1,TRBV12-3/TRBV12-4,15
TGTGCCAGCAGCCGGGACAGGACAAAGAGCAATCAGCCCCAGCATTTT,CASSRDRTKSNQPQHF,many,TRBD1,TRBJ1-5,TRBV7-8,16
TGTGCCAGCACCAGGTTCTACGAGCAGTACTTC,CASTRFYEQYF,few,-,TRBJ2-7,TRBV6-2/TRBV6-3,11
TGTGCCAGCCAGCTATCAATCTTCTACGAGCAGTACTTC,CASQLSIFYEQYF,many,-,TRBJ2-7,TRBV2,13
TGCGCCTCAGGGGGGACTAGCGGGAGGATTAATGAGCAGTTCTTC,CASGGTSGRINEQFF,many,TRBD2,TRBJ2-1,TRBV5-1,15
TGTGCCAGCGTGTCAGGGGCGATGAACACCGGGGAGCTGTTTTTT,CASVSGAMNTGELFF,-,-,TRBJ2-2,TRBV28,15
TGTGCCAGCATAAGGGACAGGTCTTCTTTCACCGGGGAGCTGTTTTTT,CASIRDRSSFTGELFF,many,TRBD1,TRBJ2-2,TRBV2,16
TGCAGTGCTAGCGATGGGGGGGGACGACAGCCCCAGCATTTT,CSASDGGGRQPQHF,many,-,TRBJ1-5,TRBV20-1,14
TGTGCCAGCAGCTTATCCGGACTAGCGAGGTCCTACGAGCAGTACTTC,CASSLSGLARSYEQYF,many,TRBD2,TRBJ2-7,TRBV11-3,16
TGTGCCAGCAGTTATGGGGAGGGCGAGCAGTACTTC,CASSYGEGEQYF,-,TRBD2,TRBJ2-7,TRBV27,12
TGCAGCGTTCTTGAAGCGGGCTCCTACAATGAGCAGTTCTTC,CSVLEAGSYNEQFF,many,-,TRBJ2-1,TRBV29-1,14
TGCGCCAGCAGCTGGGGACACCGGGACAGAAGCACAGATACGCAGTATTTT,CASSWGHRDRSTDTQYF,many,TRBD1,TRBJ2-3,TRBV5-1,17
TGTGCCAGCAGCTTGGTGCAACGGGGCCTCGGAAACACCATATATTTT,CASSLVQRGLGNTIYF,few,-,TRBJ1-3,TRBV5-6,16
TGTGCCAGCAGCTCCGCATCTTCAGGGCTACTTAACTATGGCTACACCTTC,CASSSASSGLLNYGYTF,many,-,TRBJ1-2,TRBV7-9,17
TGTGCCAGCAGCCCTCCCTACAATGAGCAGTTCTTC,CASSPPYNEQFF,many,-,TRBJ2-1,TRBV28,12
TGTGCCAGCAGCACTATAAGGCCCCTGGGTAGCACTGAAGCTTTCTTT,CASSTIRPLGSTEAFF,many,-,TRBJ1-1,TRBV11-2,16
TGTGCCAGCAGTCCCGGACTGGGAGAGCAGTACTTC,CASSPGLGEQYF,many,-,TRBJ2-7,TRBV12-3/TRBV12-4,12
TGTGCCAGCAGTCCCGGAAGGACAGGGGGCACAGATACGCAGTATTTT,CASSPGRTGGTDTQYF,-,TRBD1,TRBJ2-3,TRBV12-3/TRBV12-4,16
TGTGCCATCGCCCCCTCTGGAAACACCATATATTTT,CAIAPSGNTIYF,-,-,TRBJ1-3,TRBV10-3,12
TGTGCCAGCAGCCCGACGGGACAGGGATCGGATACGCAGTATTTT,CASSPTGQGSDTQYF,-,TRBD1,TRBJ2-3,TRBV7-2,15